This TCR beta chain emerged from a study of spatial heterogeneity in lung cancer. In the study overall: Combinations of a unique TCR and a UMI were tallied in raw reads, and on average each appeared more than ten times. Study-wide results and caveats: Resection saw ubiquitous expanded tumor TCRs appear in blood more than follow-up did.

Every TCR cDNA molecule carried a tag that served as a unique molecular identifier. TCRdb fed the 5' RACE reads into MiXCR, producing one record per CDR3 protein. The table has about 92,000 distinct CDR3 sequences, approximately 12% seen once. Time point given: sample taken at primary tumor resection. In each case, whole RNA from tumor, nontumor lung or frozen PBMC was sequenced unsorted. The donors were about 72 patients with non-small cell lung cancer that was early-stage and untreated. V lost 6 bases and J lost 2, with 13 bases in between. Per the germline V gene, CDR1 is SGHRS and CDR2 is YFSETQ. CDR3 length equals 14 residues. This clonotype showed up many times. Its specificity is not known.

The sequence was obtained from a male donor with early-stage non-small cell lung cancer. The material sequenced was PBMCs, taken at surgery. This rearrangement joins TRBV5-1 to TRBJ2-3; either TRBD1 or TRBD2 may fit D (5 bases each). The CDR3 DNA reads as TGCGCCAGCACCAGGGACCAAAACACAGATACGCAGTATTTT. Protein: CASTRDQNTDTQYF.